This T cell receptor (beta chain) was recovered during a study of OX40 agonist ivuxolimab in advanced cancers. Germline-derived CDR1 and CDR2 are MNHEY and SVGAGI. The ends were cut back, 5 bases at V and 1 base at J, with 9 bases in the middle. CDR3 length: 14 amino acids. Only in-frame clones appear in the TCRdb table, and some are missing; sequencing was by immunoSEQ multiplex PCR. Seen here are 60,000 to 90,000 clones, around 87% observed once, and the top ten hold 6.2%. The input for sequencing was CD4+ or CD8+ T cells sorted from blood, taken in a trial of the OX40 agonist ivuxolimab. The receptor was derived from an adult with an advanced solid tumor such as melanoma, head and neck, liver or kidney cancer. J is TRBJ1-5 and V is TRBV6-5; D may be TRBD1 (5 bases). The CDR3 loop reads CASSRQRSNQPQHF. For the CDR3, the DNA is TGTGCCAGCAGTCGACAGAGAAGCAATCAGCCCCAGCATTTT.